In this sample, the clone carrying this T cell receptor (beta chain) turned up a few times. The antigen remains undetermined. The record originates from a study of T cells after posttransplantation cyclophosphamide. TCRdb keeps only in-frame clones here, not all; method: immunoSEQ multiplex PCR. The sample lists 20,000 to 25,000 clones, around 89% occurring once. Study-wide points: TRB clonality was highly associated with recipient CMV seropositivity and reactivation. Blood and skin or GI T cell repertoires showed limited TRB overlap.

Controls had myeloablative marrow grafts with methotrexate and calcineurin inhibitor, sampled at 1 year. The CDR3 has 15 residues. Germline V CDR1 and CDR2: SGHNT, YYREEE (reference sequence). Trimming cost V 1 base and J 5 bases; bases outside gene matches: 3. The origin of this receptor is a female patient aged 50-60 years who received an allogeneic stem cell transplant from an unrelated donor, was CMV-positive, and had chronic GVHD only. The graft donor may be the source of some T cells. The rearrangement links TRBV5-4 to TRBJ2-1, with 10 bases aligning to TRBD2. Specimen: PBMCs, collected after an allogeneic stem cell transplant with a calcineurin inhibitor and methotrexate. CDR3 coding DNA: TGTGCCAGCAGCTTGAGACTAGCGGGTAACAATGAGCAGTTCTTC. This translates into CASSLRLAGNNEQFF.